Listed below are T cell receptor beta chains from one sample, sequenced in a study of T cell responses to AZD1222 COVID-19 vaccine. TCRdb's table, derived via immunoSEQ multiplex PCR, lists solely in-frame clones and lacks some. In the table there are 90,000 to 130,000 clones, approximately 94% of which are singletons. Here the sequenced sample was peripheral blood, taken 28 days after the second AZD1222 dose. Receptors originate from an adult who received the AZD1222 COVID-19 vaccine. CDR3s include the opening cysteine and the closing phenylalanine or tryptophan. The D gene is left open where the match is weak. Size is stated for part of the rows, as once, few or many counts, or as a class when the clone is expanded.

>.|TRBJ1-2|.|TRBV5-1
TGCGCCAGCAGCTTGGTGCCGATCCTGGGCTATGGCTACACCTTC
CASSLVPILGYGYTF
>TRBD1|TRBJ1-3|.|TRBV6-5
TGTGCCAGTCGGACAGGGGGCACTGGAAACACCATATATTTT
CASRTGGTGNTIYF
>TRBD1|TRBJ1-6|.|TRBV3-1/TRBV3-2
TGTGCCAGCAGCCAAGGAGTGGGGGGACAGGACTCACCCCTCCACTTT
CASSQGVGGQDSPLHF
>.|TRBJ1-1|.|TRBV5-5
TGTGCCAGCAGCCTTTTAAGGGGGAGCACTGAAGCTTTCTTT
CASSLLRGSTEAFF
>TRBD1|TRBJ2-1|.|TRBV27
TGTGCCAGCAGTCCCTACAGGGGGTATTACAATGAGCAGTTCTTC
CASSPYRGYYNEQFF
>.|TRBJ1-5|.|TRBV21-1
TGTGCCAGCAGGACAAGTTATAGCAATCAGCCCCAGCATTTT
CASRTSYSNQPQHF
>.|TRBJ2-5|.|TRBV29-1
TGCAGCGTCGAGACCCAGTACTTC
CSVETQYF
>.|TRBJ2-7|.|TRBV2
TGTGCCACCGTCAAGGCGGGGTCCTACGAGCAGTACTTC
CATVKAGSYEQYF
>.|TRBJ2-2|.|TRBV18
TGTGCCAGCTCACCAACAGAAACCATGAACACCGGGGAGCTGTTTTTT
CASSPTETMNTGELFF
>.|TRBJ1-1|.|TRBV11-1
TGTGCCAGCAGAGTCACGGACCTGGGGACTGAAGCTTTCTTT
CASRVTDLGTEAFF
>.|TRBJ1-5|.|TRBV2
TGTGCCAGCAGCTCGGCCAGGTTCAATCAGCCCCAGCATTTT
CASSSARFNQPQHF
>TRBD1|TRBJ2-5|.|TRBV18
TGTGCCAGCTCACACACCGGGGACAGGGGACAAGAGACCCAGTACTTC
CASSHTGDRGQETQYF
>.|TRBJ1-5|.|TRBV15
TGTGCCACCAGCAGAGTCCCCCGTAGCAATCAGCCCCAGCATTTT
CATSRVPRSNQPQHF
>.|TRBJ2-5|.|TRBV6-5
TGTGCCAGCAGTTACTCTACAGTATTCCAAGAGACCCAGTACTTC
CASSYSTVFQETQYF
>.|TRBJ1-1|.|TRBV6-6
TGTGCCAGCAGCCCTCTGGTGAACACTGAAGCTTTCTTT
CASSPLVNTEAFF
>.|TRBJ1-2|.|TRBV10-3
TGTGCCATCAGTGTATCTCAGAGTACCTATGGCTACACCTTC
CAISVSQSTYGYTF
>.|TRBJ2-3|.|TRBV27
TGTGCCAGCAGTCCACCGGGACTTGTCACAGATACGCAGTATTTT
CASSPPGLVTDTQYF
>.|TRBJ1-6|once|TRBV19
TGTGCCAGTAGATTCGAATCCCCCTATAATTCACCCCTCCACTTT
CASRFESPYNSPLHF
>.|TRBJ1-6|.|TRBV2
TGTGCCAGCAGTGAAGAAAGCGCATCACCCCTCCACTTT
CASSEESASPLHF
>.|TRBJ1-2|.|TRBV6-4
TGTGCCAGTACGGACAGTTTTCTCCGCTACACCTTC
CASTDSFLRYTF
>TRBD1|TRBJ2-3|.|TRBV6-2/TRBV6-3
TGTGCCAGCAGCGGACAGGGGACGGATACGCAGTATTTT
CASSGQGTDTQYF
>.|TRBJ2-1|.|TRBV5-1
TGCGCCAGCAGCTTGCGACCTGGACTATCCGACAATGAGCAGTTCTTC
CASSLRPGLSDNEQFF
>TRBD1|TRBJ1-1|.|TRBV10-3
TGTGCCATCAGTGCAACAAAACAGGGGGCCAGCACTGAAGCTTTCTTT
CAISATKQGASTEAFF
>.|TRBJ2-5|.|TRBV9
TGTGCCAGCAGCGTAGGAGGTCTTCCTCGGGAGACCCAGTACTTC
CASSVGGLPRETQYF
>.|TRBJ1-2|once|TRBV29-1
TGCAGCGCAACGGGGACCGACGGCTACACCTTC
CSATGTDGYTF
>TRBD1|TRBJ2-4|.|TRBV14
TGTGCCAGCAGCCAAGTCCGGGACAGGGCTTGGAAGGGCAAAAACATTCAGTACTTC
CASSQVRDRAWKGKNIQYF
>.|TRBJ1-2|once|TRBV3-1/TRBV3-2
TGTGCCTCCGGGGGGCGAATCTATGGCTACACCTTC
CASGGRIYGYTF
>TRBD1|TRBJ2-7|.|TRBV11-2
TGTGCCAGCAGCTTTTCAGGGACAGCGGAGCAGTACTTC
CASSFSGTAEQYF
>.|TRBJ2-1|.|TRBV18
TGTGCCAGCTCACCACTTACCGGGACCCTTAAAGACTACAATGAGCAGTTCTTC
CASSPLTGTLKDYNEQFF
>.|TRBJ2-6|.|TRBV5-1
TGCGCCAGCAGCTTGAGGGGGGCCAACGTCCTGACTTTC
CASSLRGANVLTF
>.|TRBJ2-7|once|TRBV6-5
TGTGCCAGCAGTTACTCCGCGGGGTACGAGCAGTACTTC
CASSYSAGYEQYF
>.|TRBJ1-1|.|TRBV5-1
TGCGACAACACTGAAGCTTTCTTT
CDNTEAFF
>.|TRBJ1-6|.|TRBV27
TGTGCCAGCAGGGGGAGGTGGAACAATAATTCACCCCTCCACTTT
CASRGRWNNNSPLHF